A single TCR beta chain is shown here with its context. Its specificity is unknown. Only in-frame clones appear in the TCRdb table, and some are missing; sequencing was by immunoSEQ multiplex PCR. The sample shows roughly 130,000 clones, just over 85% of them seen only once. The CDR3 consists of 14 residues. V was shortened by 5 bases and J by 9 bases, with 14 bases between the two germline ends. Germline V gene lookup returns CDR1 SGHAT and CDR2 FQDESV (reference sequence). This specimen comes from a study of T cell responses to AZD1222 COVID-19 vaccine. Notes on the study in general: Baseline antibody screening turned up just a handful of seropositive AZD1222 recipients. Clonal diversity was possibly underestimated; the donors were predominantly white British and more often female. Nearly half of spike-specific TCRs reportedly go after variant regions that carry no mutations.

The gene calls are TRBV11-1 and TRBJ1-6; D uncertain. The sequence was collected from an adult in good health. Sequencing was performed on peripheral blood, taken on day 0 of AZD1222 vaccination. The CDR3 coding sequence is TGTGCCAGCAGCATTACAAATCTGGGTTCACCCCTCCACTTT. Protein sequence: CASSITNLGSPLHF.